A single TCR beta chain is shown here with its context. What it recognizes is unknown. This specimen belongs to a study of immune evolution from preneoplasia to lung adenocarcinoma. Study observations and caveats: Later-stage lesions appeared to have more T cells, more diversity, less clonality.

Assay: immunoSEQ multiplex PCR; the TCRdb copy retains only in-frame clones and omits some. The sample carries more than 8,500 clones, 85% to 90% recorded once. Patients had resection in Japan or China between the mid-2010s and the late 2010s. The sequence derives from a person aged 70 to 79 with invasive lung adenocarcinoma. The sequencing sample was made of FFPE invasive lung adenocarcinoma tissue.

The CDR3 spells CASSLVGTGAVAGELFF. CDR3 nucleotides: TGTGCCAGCAGCTTAGTGGGGACAGGGGCGGTGGCCGGGGAGCTGTTTTTT. The chain uses TRBV7-2 and TRBJ2-2, with 10 bases that match TRBD1. Germline V lookup: CDR1 SGHTA, CDR2 FQGNSA. The CDR3 extends over 17 amino acids. V dropped 1 base and J dropped 6; count of bases not matched to a gene: 8.